This TCR beta chain was obtained from a study of cytomegalovirus exposure and HLA in healthy donors. Broader study findings: One later analysis reportedly identified an Asian-associated ancestry cluster that showed fewer N-insertions than the roughly 700-donor mean.

60 Vbeta and 13 Jbeta primers were used in PCR. The data were produced by immunoSEQ multiplex PCR, yet TCRdb's version contains in-frame clones alone and is incomplete. The sample includes some 170,000 clones, around four fifths of them seen just once. With regard to this clone: Its antigen remains unknown. A read error is likely, as this CDR3 ends without the conserved phenylalanine or tryptophan.

The germline V gene has CDR1 SGHVS and CDR2 FQNEAQ. Trimming removed 2 bases at V and 2 bases at J, with 10 bases between. The CDR3 length is 16 residues. As for the donors, each was a healthy bone marrow donor. The V gene is TRBV7-8, the J gene TRBJ1-6; the D gene is possibly TRBD1 (5 bases). The receptor was isolated from a man between 18 and 29 years old in good health and CMV-seropositive. Sequenced material: PBMCs. Written as DNA, the CDR3 is TGTGCCAGCAGCTTATCAGGGCATGCCTATAATTCACCCCTCCACCTT. Translation gives CASSLSGHAYNSPLHL.